Listed below are T cell receptor beta chains from one sample, sequenced in a study of blood T cell repertoires in COVID-19. Repertoires were generated with immunoSEQ multiplex PCR, while TCRdb's copy carries only in-frame clones and drops some. The sample carries 200,000 to 250,000 clones, 84% recorded once. The specimen was PBMCs or T cells enriched from blood (not recorded which). The receptors here all came from a woman between 35 and 50 years old who had recovered from COVID-19. Each CDR3 is given with its conserved first and last residue. The order of the fields is clone size, D gene, J gene, V gene, CDR3 protein, CDR3 DNA. A D gene is named only where the DNA matches it firmly. Expanded clones get a size class; other rows say once, few or many, or leave the size out.

>-|TRBD2|TRBJ2-1|TRBV7-9
CASSLAFLAGGGEQFF
TGTGCCAGCAGCTTAGCTTTCTTAGCGGGAGGGGGTGAGCAGTTCTTC
>-|TRBD2|TRBJ2-7|TRBV10-1
CASSESVGASGSYEQYF
TGCGCCAGCAGTGAGTCGGTTGGAGCTAGCGGGAGTTACGAGCAGTACTTC
>-|TRBD1|TRBJ1-5|TRBV7-8
CASSRDSGDWQPQHF
TGTGCCAGCAGCCGGGACAGTGGGGATTGGCAGCCCCAGCATTTT
>few|-|TRBJ2-2|TRBV6-5
CASSYPVLNTGELFF
TGTGCCAGCAGTTACCCGGTACTGAACACCGGGGAGCTGTTTTTT
>few|TRBD1|TRBJ1-1|TRBV30
CAWSLPGGYTEAFF
TGTGCCTGGAGTTTGCCAGGGGGGTACACTGAAGCTTTCTTT
>once|-|TRBJ2-2|TRBV7-2
CASSSSTPTNTGELFF
TGTGCCAGCAGTTCCTCGACACCGACGAACACCGGGGAGCTGTTTTTT
>-|-|TRBJ1-1|TRBV6-2/TRBV6-3
CASSSARVAFF
TGTGCCAGCAGTTCCGCCCGGGTAGCTTTCTTT
>-|-|TRBJ2-3|TRBV7-2
CASSFRSVHPDTQYF
TGTGCCAGCAGCTTCCGGTCCGTCCACCCAGATACGCAGTATTTT
>-|TRBD1|TRBJ2-7|TRBV11-1
CASSLAGQVSYEQYF
TGTGCCAGCAGCTTAGCCGGACAGGTCTCCTACGAGCAGTACTTC
>-|TRBD1|TRBJ2-1|TRBV2
CASSGTGDIEQFF
TGTGCCAGCTCCGGGACAGGGGACATTGAGCAGTTCTTC
>-|-|TRBJ2-6|TRBV5-8
CASSPGRSGANVLTF
TGTGCCAGCAGCCCGGGTCGTTCTGGGGCCAACGTCCTGACTTTC
>few|TRBD2|TRBJ2-1|TRBV7-9
CASSLVVAGVDNEQFF
TGTGCCAGCAGCTTAGTAGTAGCGGGAGTAGACAATGAGCAGTTCTTC
>few|-|TRBJ1-1|TRBV12-5
CASGLVVGLGDPTEAFF
TGTGCTAGTGGTTTGGTAGTAGGTCTAGGAGACCCCACTGAAGCTTTCTTT
>many|-|TRBJ2-1|TRBV5-4
CASSAGTPAYNEQFF
TGTGCCAGCAGCGCCGGGACTCCCGCCTACAATGAGCAGTTCTTC
>once|-|TRBJ1-1|TRBV9
CASSVVAEGRRNTEAFF
TGTGCCAGCAGCGTAGTAGCGGAGGGGAGAAGGAACACTGAAGCTTTCTTT
>-|TRBD1|TRBJ2-7|TRBV6-5
CASLGGTGRSYEQYF
TGTGCCAGCCTAGGGGGGACAGGGAGGTCCTACGAGCAGTACTTC
>once|-|TRBJ2-5|TRBV7-2
CASSLDGDETQYF
TGTGCCAGCAGCTTAGACGGGGATGAGACCCAGTACTTC
>-|TRBD2|TRBJ2-1|TRBV7-3
CASSYSSGYSYNEQFF
TGTGCCAGCAGCTACTCTAGCGGTTATTCCTACAATGAGCAGTTCTTC
>-|TRBD1|TRBJ2-3|TRBV3-1/TRBV3-2
CASSQGQGEYF
TGTGCCAGCAGCCAAGGGCAGGGGGAGTATTTT
>few|TRBD1|TRBJ2-1|TRBV11-2
CASSSLRQGKGNEQFF
TGTGCCAGCAGCTCCTTACGACAGGGGAAGGGCAATGAGCAGTTCTTC
>few|TRBD1|TRBJ1-5|TRBV4-3
CASSADRGQPQHF
TGCGCCAGCAGCGCTGACAGGGGTCAGCCCCAGCATTTT
>-|-|TRBJ2-1|TRBV3-1/TRBV3-2
CASSKVTSLNEQFF
TGTGCCAGCAGCAAAGTAACTAGCCTCAATGAGCAGTTCTTC
>-|TRBD1|TRBJ2-2|TRBV11-2
CASSKPGQGGLELFF
TGTGCCAGCAGCAAACCGGGACAGGGGGGTTTGGAGCTGTTTTTT
>-|-|TRBJ1-2|TRBV5-1
CASSLTGAGDNYGYTF
TGCGCCAGCAGCTTGACGGGAGCAGGCGACAACTATGGCTACACCTTC
>-|TRBD2|TRBJ2-3|TRBV14
CASSHRSGSGTDTQYF
TGTGCCAGCAGCCATAGAAGCGGGAGTGGCACAGATACGCAGTATTTT
>once|-|TRBJ2-1|TRBV15
CATSRDLWSMSSYNEQFF
TGTGCCACCAGCAGAGATCTATGGTCGATGAGCTCCTACAATGAGCAGTTCTTC
>-|-|TRBJ1-5|TRBV6-5
CASISSPGRQPQHF
TGTGCCAGCATCAGTAGTCCAGGCCGGCAGCCCCAGCATTTT
>-|TRBD2|TRBJ2-1|TRBV3-1/TRBV3-2
CASSHSALAGGHNEQFF
TGTGCCAGCAGCCACTCCGCGCTGGCGGGAGGTCACAATGAGCAGTTCTTC
>-|TRBD1|TRBJ1-1|TRBV7-8
CASSSRDRGSNTEAFF
TGTGCCAGCAGCTCCCGGGACAGGGGATCGAACACTGAAGCTTTCTTT
>-|TRBD1|TRBJ1-2|TRBV7-9
CASSQRGTDGYTF
TGTGCCAGCAGCCAGAGAGGGACAGACGGCTACACCTTC
>-|-|TRBJ1-1|TRBV27
CASSPPLGWNTEAFF
TGTGCCAGCAGTCCCCCCTTGGGCTGGAACACTGAAGCTTTCTTT
>-|TRBD1|TRBJ1-3|TRBV3-1/TRBV3-2
CASSPRTGSGNTIYF
TGTGCCAGCAGCCCCAGGACAGGGAGTGGAAACACCATATATTTT
>-|TRBD1|TRBJ1-5|TRBV18
CASSDIGQANQPQHF
TGTGCCAGCTCAGACATTGGACAGGCCAACCAGCCCCAGCATTTT
>-|-|TRBJ1-6|TRBV23-1
CASSQAPNYNSPLHF
TGCGCCAGCAGTCAAGCCCCTAACTATAATTCACCCCTCCACTTT
>-|-|TRBJ2-3|TRBV4-1
CASSQDPSRPSTDTQYF
TGCGCCAGCAGCCAAGATCCCAGCAGGCCTAGCACAGATACGCAGTATTTT
>many|-|TRBJ2-2|TRBV4-3
CASSQVSRVSSGELFF
TGCGCCAGCAGCCAAGTATCCAGGGTTTCCTCCGGGGAGCTGTTTTTT
>-|-|TRBJ2-3|TRBV7-2
CASSYSDTQYF
TGTGCCAGCAGCTATAGTGATACGCAGTATTTT
>-|TRBD1|TRBJ2-2|TRBV20-1
CSASVGRGPADTGELFF
TGCAGTGCTAGTGTGGGCAGGGGGCCGGCGGACACCGGGGAGCTGTTTTTT
>once|-|TRBJ1-2|TRBV5-1
CASSLDDSYGYTF
TGCGCCAGCAGCTTGGACGACAGCTATGGCTACACCTTC
>-|-|TRBJ2-2|TRBV18
CASSPPSTNTGELFF
TGTGCCAGCTCACCACCCAGTACAAACACCGGGGAGCTGTTTTTT
>once|-|TRBJ2-3|TRBV11-2
CASSLAHGTSDTQYF
TGTGCCAGCAGCTTAGCCCACGGGACATCAGATACGCAGTATTTT
>few|-|TRBJ1-2|TRBV29-1
CSVDKVRRALNYGYTF
TGCAGCGTTGATAAGGTCCGCAGGGCCCTTAACTATGGCTACACCTTC
>-|TRBD1|TRBJ1-1|TRBV3-1/TRBV3-2
CASSQGTGIGEAFF
TGTGCCAGCAGCCAGGGGACAGGGATCGGTGAAGCTTTCTTT
>-|-|TRBJ2-5|TRBV12-5
CASGFLRGPQETQYF
TGTGCTAGTGGTTTTTTGCGGGGACCCCAAGAGACCCAGTACTTC
>-|TRBD1|TRBJ2-1|TRBV2
CASSADRSVYNEQFF
TGTGCCAGCAGTGCGGACAGGAGCGTCTACAATGAGCAGTTCTTC
>few|TRBD2|TRBJ2-3|TRBV4-1
CASSQENSGRTDTQYF
TGCGCCAGCAGCCAAGAAAATAGCGGGCGAACAGATACGCAGTATTTT
>-|TRBD1|TRBJ1-1|TRBV5-1
CASSDREEGEAFF
TGCGCCAGCAGCGACAGGGAAGAGGGTGAAGCTTTCTTT
>once|-|TRBJ2-1|TRBV4-1
CASSRDLASWEPKFF
TGCGCCAGCAGCCGTGACCTGGCTAGTTGGGAGCCAAAGTTCTTC
>-|TRBD1|TRBJ1-2|TRBV11-2
CASSKTGDGYTF
TGTGCCAGCAGCAAGACAGGGGATGGCTACACCTTC
>-|TRBD2|TRBJ2-1|TRBV19
CASSDTLPGGRYNEQFF
TGTGCCAGTAGTGATACCCTACCGGGAGGGCGTTACAATGAGCAGTTCTTC
>-|-|TRBJ2-5|TRBV7-2
CASSSSGTRQETQYF
TGTGCCAGCAGCTCCTCCGGGACTCGCCAAGAGACCCAGTACTTC
>few|TRBD1|TRBJ1-1|TRBV2
CASRETGDWAFF
TGTGCCAGCAGAGAAACAGGGGATTGGGCTTTCTTT
>many|TRBD1|TRBJ2-2|TRBV30
CAWGRDRGRRELFF
TGTGCCTGGGGAAGAGACAGGGGGCGTCGGGAGCTGTTTTTT